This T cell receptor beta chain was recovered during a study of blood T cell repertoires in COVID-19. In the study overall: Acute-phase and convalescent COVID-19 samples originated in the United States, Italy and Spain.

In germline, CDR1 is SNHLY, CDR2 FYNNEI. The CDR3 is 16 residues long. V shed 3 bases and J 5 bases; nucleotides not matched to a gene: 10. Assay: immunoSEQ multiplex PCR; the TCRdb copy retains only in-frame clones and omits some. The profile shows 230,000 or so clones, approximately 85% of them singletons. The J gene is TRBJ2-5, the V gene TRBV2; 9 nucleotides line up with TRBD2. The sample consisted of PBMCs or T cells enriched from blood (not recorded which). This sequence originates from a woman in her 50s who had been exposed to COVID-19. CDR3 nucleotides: TGTGCCAGCAGTGATCCAGCGGGGGGAATGGAGGAGACCCAGTACTTC. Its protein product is CASSDPAGGMEETQYF.